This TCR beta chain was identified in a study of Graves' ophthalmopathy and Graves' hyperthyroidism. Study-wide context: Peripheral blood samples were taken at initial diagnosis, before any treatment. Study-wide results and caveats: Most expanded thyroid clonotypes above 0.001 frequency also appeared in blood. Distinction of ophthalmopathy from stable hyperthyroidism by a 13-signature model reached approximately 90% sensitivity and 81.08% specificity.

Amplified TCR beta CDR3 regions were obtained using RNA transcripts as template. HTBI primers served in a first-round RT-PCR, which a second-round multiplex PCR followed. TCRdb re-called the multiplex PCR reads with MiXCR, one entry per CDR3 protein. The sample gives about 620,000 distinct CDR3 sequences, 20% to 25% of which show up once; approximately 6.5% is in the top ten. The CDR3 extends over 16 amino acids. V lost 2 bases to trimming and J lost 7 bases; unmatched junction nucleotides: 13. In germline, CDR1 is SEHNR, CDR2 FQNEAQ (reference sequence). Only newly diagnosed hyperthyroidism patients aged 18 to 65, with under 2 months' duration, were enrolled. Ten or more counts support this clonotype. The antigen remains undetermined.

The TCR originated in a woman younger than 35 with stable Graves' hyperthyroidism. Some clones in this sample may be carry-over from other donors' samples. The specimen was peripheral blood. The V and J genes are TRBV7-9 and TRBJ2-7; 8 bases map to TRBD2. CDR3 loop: CASSLSLAGGLWEQYF. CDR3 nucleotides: TGTGCCAGCAGCTTATCATTGGCGGGAGGTCTGTGGGAGCAGTACTTC.